The clone carrying this T cell receptor beta chain was counted once. The data originate from a study of blood T cell repertoires in COVID-19. Overall study: Sites across the United States, Italy and Spain contributed samples from acute and convalescent COVID-19.

V was clipped by 0 bases and J by 5 bases; unmatched bases: 4. Germline V lookup: CDR1 SGDLS, CDR2 YYNGEE. This CDR3 region has 14 residues. As originally analysed: Amplified reference gene primers provided the basis for estimating nucleated cell counts. This table comes from immunoSEQ multiplex PCR, and its TCRdb copy is limited to in-frame clones, with some not included. Clonal size and the V and J genes are those of that table, whereas D and trimming came from the DNA. This sample has over 200,000 clones, with 85% to 90% found just once. This chain joins TRBV9 and TRBJ2-5, with TRBD2 matching over 7 bases. Sequenced: peripheral blood. This receptor was identified in a man between 60 and 70 years old who had recovered from COVID-19. The CDR3 region is CASSVAGTTETQYF. DNA of the CDR3: TGTGCCAGCAGCGTAGCCGGGACTACGGAGACCCAGTACTTC.